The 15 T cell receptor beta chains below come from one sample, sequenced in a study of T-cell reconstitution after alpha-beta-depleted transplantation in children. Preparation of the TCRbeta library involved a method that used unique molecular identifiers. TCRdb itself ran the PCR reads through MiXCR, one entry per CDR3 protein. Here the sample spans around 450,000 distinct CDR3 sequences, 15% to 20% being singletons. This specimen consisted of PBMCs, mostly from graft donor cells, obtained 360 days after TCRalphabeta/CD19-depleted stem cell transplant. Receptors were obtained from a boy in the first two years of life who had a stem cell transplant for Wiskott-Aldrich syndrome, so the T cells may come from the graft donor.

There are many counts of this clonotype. CDR3 region: CASSLTSAEAFF. The DNA for the CDR3 is TGTGCCAGCAGCTTGACGTCGGCTGAAGCTTTCTTT. V and J are TRBV5-5 and TRBJ1-1; D remains ambiguous. The CDR3 is 12 residues long. V lost 1 base and J 6 bases, leaving 7 bases between the germline ends. Per the germline V gene, CDR1 is SGHKS and CDR2 is YYEKEE (reference sequence).

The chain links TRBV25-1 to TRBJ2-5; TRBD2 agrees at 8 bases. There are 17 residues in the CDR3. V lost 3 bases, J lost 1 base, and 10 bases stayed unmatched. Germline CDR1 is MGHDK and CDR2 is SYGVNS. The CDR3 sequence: CASSDPGGALGQETQYF. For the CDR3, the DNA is TGTGCCAGCAGTGACCCCGGGGGGGCGCTGGGCCAAGAGACCCAGTACTTC.

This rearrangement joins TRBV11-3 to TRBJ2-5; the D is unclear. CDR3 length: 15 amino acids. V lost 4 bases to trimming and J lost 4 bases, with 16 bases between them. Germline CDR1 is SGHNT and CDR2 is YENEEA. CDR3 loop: CASSSPPHSRETQYF. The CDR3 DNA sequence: TGTGCCAGCAGCTCACCACCTCACTCGAGAGAGACCCAGTACTTC.

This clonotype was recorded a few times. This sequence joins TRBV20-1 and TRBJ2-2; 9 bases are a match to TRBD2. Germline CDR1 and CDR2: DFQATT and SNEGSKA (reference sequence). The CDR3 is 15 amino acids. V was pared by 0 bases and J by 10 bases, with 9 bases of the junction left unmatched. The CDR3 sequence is CSAREGSGGKLELFF. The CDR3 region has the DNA TGCAGTGCTAGAGAGGGGAGCGGGGGGAAACTGGAGCTGTTTTTT.

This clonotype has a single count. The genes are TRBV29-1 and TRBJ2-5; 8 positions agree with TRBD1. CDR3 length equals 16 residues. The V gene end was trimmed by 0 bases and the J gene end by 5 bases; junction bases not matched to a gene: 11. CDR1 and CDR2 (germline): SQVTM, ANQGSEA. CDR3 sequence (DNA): TGCAGCGTTGAAGATCGAAGGTGGACAGGGCGGGAGACCCAGTACTTC. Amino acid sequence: CSVEDRRWTGRETQYF.

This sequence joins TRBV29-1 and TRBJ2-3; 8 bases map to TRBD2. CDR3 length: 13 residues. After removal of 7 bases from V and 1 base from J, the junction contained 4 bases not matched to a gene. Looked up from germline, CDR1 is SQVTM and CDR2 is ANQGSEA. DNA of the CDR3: TGCAGCGCGGGAGGGCCTGGCACAGATACGCAGTATTTT. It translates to CSAGGPGTDTQYF.

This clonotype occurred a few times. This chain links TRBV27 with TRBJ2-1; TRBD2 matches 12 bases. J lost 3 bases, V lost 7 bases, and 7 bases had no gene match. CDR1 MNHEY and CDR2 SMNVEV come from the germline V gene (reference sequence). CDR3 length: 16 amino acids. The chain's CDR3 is CASKGASGGVYNEQFF. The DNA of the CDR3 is TGTGCCAGCAAGGGCGCTAGCGGGGGGGTCTACAATGAGCAGTTCTTC.

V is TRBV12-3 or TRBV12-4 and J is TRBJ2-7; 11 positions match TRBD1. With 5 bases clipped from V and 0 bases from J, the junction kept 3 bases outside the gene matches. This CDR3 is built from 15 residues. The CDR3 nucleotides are TGTGCCAGCAGTCGGGACAGGGGGAGCTCCTACGAGCAGTACTTC. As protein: CASSRDRGSSYEQYF.

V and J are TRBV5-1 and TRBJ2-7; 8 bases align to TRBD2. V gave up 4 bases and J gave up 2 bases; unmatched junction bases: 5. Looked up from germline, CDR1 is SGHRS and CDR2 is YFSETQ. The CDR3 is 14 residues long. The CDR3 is CASSPLAAPYEQYF. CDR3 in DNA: TGCGCCAGCAGCCCACTAGCGGCCCCCTACGAGCAGTACTTC.

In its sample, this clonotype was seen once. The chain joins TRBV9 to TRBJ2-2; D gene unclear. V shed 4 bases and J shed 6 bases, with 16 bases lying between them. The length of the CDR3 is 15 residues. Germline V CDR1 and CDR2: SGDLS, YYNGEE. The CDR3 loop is CASSPRRIRAGELFF. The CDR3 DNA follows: TGTGCCAGCAGCCCCCGACGGATTCGGGCCGGGGAGCTGTTTTTT.

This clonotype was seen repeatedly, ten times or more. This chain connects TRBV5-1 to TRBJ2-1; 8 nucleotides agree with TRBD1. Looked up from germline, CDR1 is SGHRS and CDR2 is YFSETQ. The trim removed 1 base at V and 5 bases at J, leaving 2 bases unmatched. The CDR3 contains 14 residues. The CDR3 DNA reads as TGCGCCAGCAGCTTGAGGACAGGGAACAATGAGCAGTTCTTC. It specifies CASSLRTGNNEQFF.

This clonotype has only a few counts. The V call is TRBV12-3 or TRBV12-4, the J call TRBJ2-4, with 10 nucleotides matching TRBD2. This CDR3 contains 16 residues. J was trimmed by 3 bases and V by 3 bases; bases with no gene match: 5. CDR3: CASSFIAGGLKNIQYF. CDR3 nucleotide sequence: TGTGCCAGCAGTTTTATAGCGGGAGGCCTCAAAAACATTCAGTACTTC.

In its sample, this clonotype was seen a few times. CDR3 loop: CASSSGGAIYNEQFF. The CDR3 DNA reads as TGTGCCAGCAGCTCCGGTGGGGCAATCTACAATGAGCAGTTCTTC. The chain employs TRBV11-2 and TRBJ2-1, with D perhaps matching TRBD1 (5 bases). Between the trimmed V and J ends, which lost 4 bases and 3 bases, there was a span of 13 bases. This CDR3 has 15 residues. Per germline, CDR1 SGHAT and CDR2 FQNNGV.

CDR3 in DNA: TGCAGCGTTGGCCCGAATGACCGTCCCGTCTACAATGAGCAGTTCTTC. It translates to CSVGPNDRPVYNEQFF. This chain links TRBV29-1 with TRBJ2-1, with D hard to call. The CDR3 has 16 residues. V lost 4 bases, J lost 3 bases, and 19 bases lay in between. Germline loops: CDR1 SQVTM, CDR2 ANQGSEA.

The CDR3 sequence is CSARAGLAGAGGRYEQYF. The CDR3 nucleotides are TGCAGTGCTAGAGCGGGACTAGCGGGAGCTGGGGGCCGCTACGAGCAGTACTTC. V and J are TRBV20-1 and TRBJ2-7; 14 bases align to TRBD2. The CDR3 loop spans 18 amino acids. V trimming: 1 base; J trimming: 3 bases; junction bases outside the gene matches: 11. Germline V gene lookup returns CDR1 DFQATT and CDR2 SNEGSKA (reference sequence).